This T cell receptor beta chain appears in the sequencing data of a study of blood T cell repertoires in COVID-19. Study summary: There were acute and convalescent COVID-19 samples, and they came from the United States, Italy and Spain.

Symptom resolution, clearance, or two negative PCRs marked the recovered donors of Cohort 3. Original methodology: Estimated nucleated cell counts came from reference gene primer amplification. Profiled with immunoSEQ multiplex PCR; TCRdb holds only in-frame clones, not every one. The DNA gave D and trimming, while V, J and clone size come from that table. The data contain 250,000 to 300,000 clones, 85% to 90% of them singletons. Germline-derived CDR1 and CDR2 are MNHEY and SMNVEV (reference sequence). The CDR3 is 15 residues long. The V gene lost 5 bases and the J gene lost 5 bases, with 18 bases spanning the gap.

The chain combines TRBV27 with TRBJ1-1; TRBD1 might be the D (5 bases). The source material was PBMCs or T cells enriched from blood (not recorded which). This sequence was found in a man aged 18 to 29 who had recovered from COVID-19. CDR3 sequence: CASSPQGWGDTEAFF. The CDR3 nucleotides are TGTGCCAGCAGTCCCCAGGGATGGGGGGATACTGAAGCTTTCTTT.